The T cell receptor beta chain described here comes from a study of neurological immune-mediated disorders. TCRdb fed the 5' RACE reads into MiXCR, producing one record per CDR3 protein. The sample carries under 40,000 distinct CDR3 sequences, around 2.9% recorded once. The CDR3 totals 8 residues. CDR1 and CDR2 from the germline V gene are LNHNV and YYDKDF (reference sequence). Time point indicated: longitudinal time-point 1 (baseline). From 2 million PBMCs stored at -80 C, the unsorted libraries were generated. Points on this clonotype: A much larger clone sits a single nucleotide away, making a read error possible.

The sample was PBMCs. The V and J genes are TRBV15 and TRBJ1-5; D is ambiguous. This TCR came from a woman in her sixties with multiple sclerosis. The DNA for the CDR3 is TGTAGCAATCAGCACCAGCATTTT. Encoded protein: CSNQHQHF.